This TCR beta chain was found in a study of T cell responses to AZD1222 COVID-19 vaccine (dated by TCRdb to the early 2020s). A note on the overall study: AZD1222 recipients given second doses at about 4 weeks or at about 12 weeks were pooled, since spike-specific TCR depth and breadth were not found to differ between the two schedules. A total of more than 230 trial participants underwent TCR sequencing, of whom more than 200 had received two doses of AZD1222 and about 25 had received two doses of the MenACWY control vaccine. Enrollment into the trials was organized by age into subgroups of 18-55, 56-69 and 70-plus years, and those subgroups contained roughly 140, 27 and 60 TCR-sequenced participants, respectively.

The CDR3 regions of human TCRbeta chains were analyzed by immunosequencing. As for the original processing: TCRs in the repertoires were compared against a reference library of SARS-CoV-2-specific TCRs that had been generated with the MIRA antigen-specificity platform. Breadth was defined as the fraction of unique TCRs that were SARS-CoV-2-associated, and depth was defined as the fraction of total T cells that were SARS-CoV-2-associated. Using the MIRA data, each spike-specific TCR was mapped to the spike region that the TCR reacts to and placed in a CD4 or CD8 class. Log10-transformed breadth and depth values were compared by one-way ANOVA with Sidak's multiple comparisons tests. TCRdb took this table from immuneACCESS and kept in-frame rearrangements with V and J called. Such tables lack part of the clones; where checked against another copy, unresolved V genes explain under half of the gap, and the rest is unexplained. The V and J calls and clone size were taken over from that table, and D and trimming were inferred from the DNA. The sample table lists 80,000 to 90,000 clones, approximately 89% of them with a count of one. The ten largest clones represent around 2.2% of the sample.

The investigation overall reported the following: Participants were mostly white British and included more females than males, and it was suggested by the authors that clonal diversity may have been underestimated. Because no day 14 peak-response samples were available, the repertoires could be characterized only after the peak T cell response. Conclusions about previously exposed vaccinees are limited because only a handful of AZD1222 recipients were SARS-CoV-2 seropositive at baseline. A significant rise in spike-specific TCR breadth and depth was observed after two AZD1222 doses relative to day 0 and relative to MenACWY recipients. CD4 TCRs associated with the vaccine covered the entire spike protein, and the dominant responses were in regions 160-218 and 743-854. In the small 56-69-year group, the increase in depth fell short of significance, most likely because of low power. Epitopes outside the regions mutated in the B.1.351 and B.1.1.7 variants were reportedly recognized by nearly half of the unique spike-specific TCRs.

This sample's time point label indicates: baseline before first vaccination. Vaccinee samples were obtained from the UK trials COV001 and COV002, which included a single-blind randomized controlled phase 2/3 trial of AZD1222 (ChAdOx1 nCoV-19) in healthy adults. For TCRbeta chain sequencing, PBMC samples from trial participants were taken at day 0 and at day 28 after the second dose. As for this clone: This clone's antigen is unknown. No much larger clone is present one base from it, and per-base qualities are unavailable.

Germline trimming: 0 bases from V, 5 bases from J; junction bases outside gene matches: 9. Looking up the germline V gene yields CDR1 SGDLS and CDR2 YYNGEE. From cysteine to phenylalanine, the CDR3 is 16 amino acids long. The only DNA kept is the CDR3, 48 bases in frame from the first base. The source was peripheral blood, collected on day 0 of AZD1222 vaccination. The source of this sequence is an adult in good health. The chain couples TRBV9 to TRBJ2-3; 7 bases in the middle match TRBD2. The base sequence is TGTGCCAGCAGCGTAGGCCCCTCGGGGGGTGAAGATACGCAGTATTTT. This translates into CASSVGPSGGEDTQYF.